Presented here are 12 T cell receptor beta chains from one specimen sequenced in a study of long-term antiretroviral therapy in people with HIV. A v3.0 immunoSEQ assay was performed at survey level. Method: immunoSEQ multiplex PCR; TCRdb's copy keeps in-frame clones and lacks some. The data contain around 20,000 clones, over 75% of them seen just once; the ten biggest clones take up about 3.3%. The starting material was unsorted PBMCs, obtained 2.5 to 2.7 years after starting antiretroviral therapy. These receptors came from a woman between 50 and 59 years old with HIV.

The V gene is TRBV10-3, the J gene TRBJ2-5; D not certain. V lost 6 bases, J lost 8 bases, and 16 bases lay in between. CDR3 length equals 13 residues. Germline V lookup: CDR1 ENHRY, CDR2 SYGVKD. CDR3 bases: TGTGCCATCAGGCAAGCCTCCTCTGCTACCCAGTACTTC. Its translation is CAIRQASSATQYF.

By proportion, this clone is medium-sized. This chain uses TRBV6-5 with TRBJ2-2; D uncertain. Germline V lookup: CDR1 MNHEY, CDR2 SVGAGI. The CDR3 is made up of 15 amino acids. Here the CDR3 reads CATSRQVSNTGELFF. CDR3 nucleotide sequence: TGTGCTACTTCCCGCCAAGTCTCGAACACCGGGGAGCTGTTTTTT.

The sample holds a few counts of this clone. The chain couples TRBV5-1 to TRBJ2-7; 14 bases fit TRBD2. V lost 4 bases to trimming and J lost 7 bases; unmatched junction nucleotides: 4. The germline CDR1 and CDR2 sequences are SGHRS and YFSETQ. The CDR3 sequence is 14 residues long. CDR3 DNA: TGCGCCAGCAGCAAGGGACTAGCGGGAGAAGAGCAGTACTTC. Translated: CASSKGLAGEEQYF.

The rearrangement joins TRBV7-9 to TRBJ2-4; the D is unclear. This CDR3 is 17 amino acids long. CDR1 SEHNR and CDR2 FQNEAQ come from the germline V gene (reference sequence). Trimming took off 3 bases at V and 0 bases at J, with 15 bases between the two ends. CDR3: CASSFVPSESAKNIQYF. CDR3 bases: TGTGCCAGCAGCTTCGTACCTTCGGAGTCAGCCAAAAACATTCAGTACTTC.

V usage is TRBV15 and J usage is TRBJ1-2; the D gene is possibly TRBD1 (6 bases). CDR3 length equals 13 residues. Per germline, CDR1 LNHNV and CDR2 YYDKDF (reference sequence). V gave up 4 bases and J gave up 4 bases, with 10 bases separating them. The CDR3 sequence: CATSTGAPYGYTF. The CDR3 DNA sequence: TGTGCCACCAGCACAGGGGCTCCCTATGGCTACACCTTC.

The chain has TRBV25-1 and TRBJ1-1, with D possibly matching TRBD1 (5 bases). CDR3 length: 12 amino acids. Trimming shortened V by 5 bases and J by 9 bases, and 13 bases separated the two germline ends. CDR1 and CDR2 (germline): MGHDK, SYGVNS. In nucleotides, the CDR3 is TGTGCCAGCAGTTTGGGGGTTGGGCAAGCTTTCTTT. It yields the protein CASSLGVGQAFF.

The V and J genes are TRBV9 and TRBJ2-3; maybe TRBD2 (5 bases). V was cut by 3 bases and J by 1 base, with 6 bases left in between. Germline V gene data show CDR1 as SGDLS and CDR2 as YYNGEE. The CDR3 covers 13 residues. The CDR3 DNA follows: TGTGCCAGCAGCGGACTACGCACAGATACGCAGTATTTT. As protein: CASSGLRTDTQYF.

The genes are TRBV5-4 and TRBJ2-5; 10 positions match TRBD2. This CDR3 is 17 amino acids long. Trimming at V came to 4 bases and at J to 5 bases, leaving 14 bases not matched to a gene. The germline CDR1 and CDR2 sequences are SGHNT and YYREEE (reference sequence). The CDR3 here is CASSPGGAGGPLETQYF. CDR3 bases: TGTGCCAGCAGCCCCGGTGGAGCGGGAGGGCCGCTGGAGACCCAGTACTTC.

The chain recombines TRBV19 with TRBJ1-2; tentatively, D is TRBD1 (5 bases). Germline V lookup: CDR1 LNHDA, CDR2 SQIVND (reference sequence). The length of the CDR3 is 13 residues. Trimming stripped 5 bases from V and 4 bases from J, with 11 bases between. The CDR3 spells CASSEEGSYGYTF. Written as DNA, the CDR3 is TGTGCCAGTAGTGAGGAGGGGAGCTATGGCTACACCTTC.

This clone was picked up one time. At one end, the junction sequence differs from germline, possibly due to a read error. This chain joins TRBV6-6 and TRBJ1-5, with 7 positions matching TRBD1. Per the germline V gene, CDR1 is MNHNY and CDR2 is SVGAGI (reference sequence). CDR3 length: 14 residues. CDR3 nucleotides: TGTGCCAGCAGTCAACAGGGGAGCAGTCAGCCCCAGCATTTT. Translating gives CASSQQGSSQPQHF.

This clone showed up just once. This chain connects TRBV9 to TRBJ1-2; D gene ambiguous. V was clipped by 3 bases and J by 8 bases, with 14 bases between them. The CDR3 contains 13 residues. Germline loops: CDR1 SGDLS, CDR2 YYNGEE. The CDR3 sequence is CASSANLGLGYTF. DNA for the CDR3: TGTGCCAGCAGCGCGAACCTAGGGTTAGGCTACACCTTC.

The chain links TRBV6-1 to TRBJ2-3; D is unclear. Germline V gene sequence: CDR1 MNHNS, CDR2 SASEGT. This CDR3 contains 12 residues. Trimming took off 8 bases at V and 3 bases at J, with 9 bases between the two ends. CDR3 region: CASRGSTDTQYF. CDR3 sequence (DNA): TGTGCCAGCCGAGGATCGACAGATACGCAGTATTTT.